The rows below give T cell receptor beta chains drawn from one sample of a study of cytomegalovirus exposure and HLA in healthy donors. Clones were read by immunoSEQ multiplex PCR, and TCRdb kept only the in-frame ones, dropping some. The table includes around 200,000 clones, 85% to 90% detected once. The specimen sequenced was PBMCs. These receptors were taken from a woman younger than 35 in good health and CMV-seronegative. Each CDR3 is given with its conserved first and last residue. A D gene is named only where the DNA matches it firmly. Where a row states a size, it is once, few, many or the class of an expanded clone; other rows omit it.

TRBJ2-2	-	TRBV4-1	-	TGCGCCAGCAGCCAAGATTCCGGGGAGTACACCGGGGAGCTGTTTTTT	CASSQDSGEYTGELFF
TRBJ1-2	-	TRBV28	-	TGTGCCAGCAGTTTATCGTATGGCTACACCTTC	CASSLSYGYTF
TRBJ1-4	-	TRBV18	-	TGTGCCAGCTCACCCGGAACTAATGAAAAACTGTTTTTT	CASSPGTNEKLFF
TRBJ2-1	-	TRBV28	-	TGTGCCAGCAGTTGGAGGGGTTCCTACAATGAGCAGTTCTTC	CASSWRGSYNEQFF
TRBJ2-7	-	TRBV6-1	-	TGTGCCAGCAGGCTAGGACAGACCGACTCCTACGAGCAGTACTTC	CASRLGQTDSYEQYF
TRBJ1-4	-	TRBV7-6	TRBD1	TGTGCCAGCAGCTTAGGGACAGGGGATGAAAAACTGTTTTTT	CASSLGTGDEKLFF
TRBJ1-4	-	TRBV5-4	TRBD1	TGTGCCAGCAGCAACCGGGACAGTGAAAAACTGTTTTTT	CASSNRDSEKLFF
TRBJ2-7	-	TRBV28	-	TGTGCCAGCGAGGGGGTGACCTCCTACGAGCAGTACTTC	CASEGVTSYEQYF
TRBJ2-1	few	TRBV9	-	TGTGCCAGCAGCGTAGCTGCCATAACTAGACTCACCCCCAATGAGCAGTTCTTC	CASSVAAITRLTPNEQFF
TRBJ2-3	-	TRBV28	TRBD2	TGTGCCAGCAGTTTGGTCCTAGCGGGAGGGTGGGATACGCAGTATTTT	CASSLVLAGGWDTQYF
TRBJ1-5	-	TRBV6-6	-	TGTGCCAGCAGTTTCAGGGGCAATCAGCCCCAGCATTTT	CASSFRGNQPQHF
TRBJ2-7	-	TRBV6-5	TRBD1	TGTGCCAGCAGTTACTCACTCGGGACAGGTAGCCACGAGCAGTACTTC	CASSYSLGTGSHEQYF
TRBJ2-2	-	TRBV5-1	TRBD2	TGCGCCAGCAGCTTGCGGACTAGCGGGAGCGGTACCGGGGAGCTGTTTTTT	CASSLRTSGSGTGELFF
TRBJ2-2	-	TRBV11-2	-	TGTGCCAGCAGCTTATCTTTCCGGGACGGGGAGCTGTTTTTT	CASSLSFRDGELFF
TRBJ1-1	-	TRBV29-1	-	TGCAGCGTTGTTGGAGACAACACTGAAGCTTTCTTT	CSVVGDNTEAFF
TRBJ2-7	-	TRBV7-2	-	TGTGCCAGCAGCTTTGTAACGGGCGAGCAGTACTTC	CASSFVTGEQYF
TRBJ2-3	-	TRBV30	TRBD2	TGTGCCTGGAGGACCGGACTAGCGGACACAGATACGCAGTATTTT	CAWRTGLADTDTQYF